These T cell receptor beta chains were read from a single sample in a study of shared T cell receptors in the human thymus. TCRdb's copy holds only in-frame clones and misses some; the assay was immunoSEQ multiplex PCR. The table lists more than 550,000 clones, 70% to 90% of them singletons. The same data also contributed to another study, on human thymus T cells.

Sequences were obtained from thymocytes. The receptors were gathered from a girl less than two years old with a congenital heart defect. CDR3s include the opening cysteine and the closing phenylalanine or tryptophan. A D gene is named only where the DNA matches it firmly. Clone size appears in some rows only: once, few, many, or a class for an expanded clone.

>TRBV6-5|TRBJ1-1|-|-
CASAPGRGKAFF
TGTGCCAGCGCCCCTGGGAGGGGGAAAGCTTTCTTT
>TRBV11-2|TRBJ2-5|TRBD1|-
CASSFDREEETQYF
TGTGCCAGCAGCTTTGACAGGGAAGAAGAGACCCAGTACTTC
>TRBV18|TRBJ1-5|TRBD1|-
CASSPPGTGGKDGQPQHF
TGTGCCAGCTCACCACCCGGGACAGGGGGCAAGGACGGGCAGCCCCAGCATTTT
>TRBV11-2|TRBJ2-7|-|few
CASSFNYIDYEQYF
TGTGCCAGCAGCTTTAACTACATCGACTACGAGCAGTACTTC
>TRBV5-1|TRBJ2-6|-|-
CASSWPLGLSSGANVLTF
TGCGCCAGCAGTTGGCCCCTTGGACTTAGCTCTGGGGCCAACGTCCTGACTTTC
>TRBV25-1|TRBJ2-2|TRBD1|-
CASHGQGWTGELFF
TGTGCCAGCCATGGACAGGGTTGGACCGGGGAGCTGTTTTTT
>TRBV19|TRBJ2-1|-|-
CASSMILSSEQFF
TGTGCCAGTAGTATGATCCTGAGCTCCGAGCAGTTCTTC
>TRBV6-6|TRBJ2-7|TRBD1|-
CASGGTGGYEQYF
TGTGCCAGCGGAGGGACAGGTGGCTACGAGCAGTACTTC
>TRBV6-5|TRBJ1-2|TRBD1|-
CASSYTRTGGYTF
TGTGCCAGCAGTTACACCCGGACAGGTGGCTACACCTTC
>TRBV30|TRBJ1-1|-|-
CAWSVRSGQQNTEAFF
TGTGCCTGGAGTGTACGTTCAGGACAGCAGAACACTGAAGCTTTCTTT
>TRBV5-1|TRBJ1-1|TRBD1|-
CASSLGGQGALLNMNTEAFF
TGCGCCAGCAGCTTGGGAGGACAGGGGGCCCTACTTAATATGAACACTGAAGCTTTCTTT
>TRBV2|TRBJ2-1|TRBD2|-
CASLSGGVYNEQFF
TGTGCCAGCCTGAGCGGGGGAGTTTACAATGAGCAGTTCTTC
>TRBV9|TRBJ1-2|-|-
CASSPPCGGKRYTF
TGTGCCAGCAGCCCCCCGTGTGGAGGGAAGCGTTACACCTTC
>TRBV2|TRBJ2-7|TRBD2|-
CASSEQGAGSLSYEQYF
TGTGCCAGCAGTGAACAGGGAGCGGGGAGCCTTTCCTACGAGCAGTACTTC
>TRBV2|TRBJ1-5|TRBD1|-
CASRTLRDRTSSNQPQHF
TGTGCCAGCAGAACTCTCCGGGACAGAACCTCTAGCAATCAGCCCCAGCATTTT
>TRBV5-4|TRBJ1-6|-|-
CASSRETGPSTGALHF
TGTGCCAGCAGCCGAGAAACAGGTCCTTCCACGGGGGCCCTCCACTTT
>TRBV30|TRBJ2-7|-|-
CACGDLTRVDEQYF
TGTGCCTGCGGTGATTTGACCAGGGTAGACGAGCAGTACTTC
>TRBV27|TRBJ2-7|TRBD1|once
CASTRTGGGEQYF
TGTGCCAGCACCAGGACAGGGGGCGGCGAGCAGTACTTC
>TRBV14|TRBJ1-1|-|-
CASSQTGVSTEAFF
TGTGCCAGCAGCCAGACAGGTGTTTCCACTGAAGCTTTCTTT
>TRBV19|TRBJ1-5|-|-
CASSSQHTGMRICQPQHF
TGTGCCAGTAGTTCCCAGCATACCGGAATGAGGATCTGTCAGCCCCAGCATTTT
>TRBV7-9|TRBJ1-2|-|-
CASSPKQGRGNYGYTF
TGTGCCAGCAGCCCTAAACAGGGTAGGGGTAACTATGGCTACACCTTC
>TRBV28|TRBJ2-3|TRBD2|-
CASTSPLAGGTDTQYF
TGTGCCAGCACCTCCCCACTAGCGGGGGGGACAGATACGCAGTATTTT
>TRBV18|TRBJ2-1|TRBD2|few
CASSPFGGGPGNEQFF
TGTGCCAGCTCACCATTCGGCGGGGGGCCGGGGAATGAGCAGTTCTTC
>TRBV11-2|TRBJ1-6|-|-
CASSLEVLIATDIINSPLHF
TGTGCCAGCAGCTTAGAGGTACTGATTGCAACGGACATAATCAATTCACCCCTCCACTTT
>TRBV5-1|TRBJ1-2|-|-
CASSVDGAVGGGYTF
TGCGCCAGCAGCGTGGACGGCGCAGTGGGGGGTGGCTACACCTTC
>TRBV6-4|TRBJ2-7|TRBD1|-
CASSDSKLVQGAGEQYF
TGTGCCAGCAGTGACTCGAAACTCGTTCAGGGGGCGGGTGAGCAGTACTTC
>TRBV18|TRBJ1-1|TRBD1|-
CASSQDRVFTEAFF
TGTGCCAGCTCACAGGACAGGGTTTTTACTGAAGCTTTCTTT
>TRBV5-5|TRBJ2-5|TRBD2|-
CASSDQREGCGQETQYF
TGTGCCAGCAGCGACCAGCGGGAGGGGTGTGGGCAAGAGACCCAGTACTTC
>TRBV10-3|TRBJ2-3|TRBD2|-
CAISDGAGVTDTQYF
TGTGCCATCAGTGACGGAGCGGGGGTCACAGATACGCAGTATTTT
>TRBV5-5|TRBJ1-3|TRBD1|-
CASSLPKDRVAGNTIYF
TGTGCCAGCAGCCTCCCGAAGGACAGGGTGGCCGGAAACACCATATATTTT
>TRBV4-3|TRBJ2-2|TRBD1|-
CASSPPTDRGVLNTGELFF
TGCGCCAGCAGCCCACCCACGGACAGGGGCGTGTTGAACACCGGGGAGCTGTTTTTT
>TRBV25-1|TRBJ1-4|-|-
CASTNCTGPGGEKLFF
TGTGCCAGCACCAACTGCACAGGGCCCGGAGGTGAAAAACTGTTTTTT
>TRBV11-2|TRBJ2-3|-|-
CASSSGTPYGTDTQYF
TGTGCCAGCAGCTCCGGGACTCCCTACGGGACAGATACGCAGTATTTT
>TRBV6-1|TRBJ1-2|TRBD1|-
CASSEPRGRLHGYTF
TGTGCCAGCAGTGAACCCAGGGGGCGCTTACATGGCTACACCTTC
>TRBV9|TRBJ2-7|TRBD2|-
CASSVGALAGGGEQYF
TGTGCCAGCAGCGTAGGGGCTCTGGCGGGGGGTGGCGAGCAGTACTTC
>TRBV11-2|TRBJ2-5|-|once
CASSLSEGLETQYF
TGTGCCAGCAGCTTATCTGAGGGCTTGGAGACCCAGTACTTC
>TRBV5-6|TRBJ2-2|-|-
CASSLRSAKKVLYVELFF
TGTGCCAGCAGCTTAAGGAGCGCTAAAAAGGTCTTGTACGTGGAGCTGTTTTTT
>TRBV4-1|TRBJ1-2|-|-
CASSHHRANYGYTF
TGCGCCAGCAGCCATCACAGAGCTAACTATGGCTACACCTTC
>TRBV6-4|TRBJ1-6|TRBD1|-
CASSDSYGGQLYNSPLHF
TGTGCCAGCAGTGATTCCTACGGGGGACAGTTATATAATTCACCCCTCCACTTT
>TRBV20-1|TRBJ2-5|-|-
CSAGLLETQYF
TGCAGTGCCGGACTATTAGAGACCCAGTACTTC
>TRBV7-2|TRBJ1-1|-|-
CASSLVLSGTEAFF
TGTGCCAGCAGCTTAGTACTATCGGGCACTGAAGCTTTCTTT
>TRBV28|TRBJ1-2|-|once
CASSLKKRPLTATNYGYTF
TGTGCCAGCAGTTTAAAAAAACGACCGCTTACAGCAACTAACTATGGCTACACCTTC
>TRBV7-2|TRBJ1-2|TRBD1|-
CASSPDRGDGYTF
TGTGCCAGCAGCCCCGACAGGGGCGATGGCTACACCTTC
>TRBV28|TRBJ1-4|TRBD1|-
CASSTGEREKLFF
TGTGCCAGCAGTACAGGGGAAAGAGAAAAACTGTTTTTT
>TRBV9|TRBJ2-5|TRBD2|-
CASSVASGDEQETQYF
TGTGCCAGCAGCGTAGCTAGCGGGGACGAACAAGAGACCCAGTACTTC
>TRBV2|TRBJ2-7|TRBD1|-
CASGPGQGFVFEQYF
TGTGCCAGCGGGCCGGGACAGGGTTTCGTTTTTGAGCAGTACTTC
>TRBV5-5|TRBJ1-3|-|-
CASSYLRVQGNTIYF
TGTGCCAGCAGCTACCTCAGGGTCCAAGGAAACACCATATATTTT
>TRBV7-9|TRBJ2-7|-|-
CASSLVLGVTFLSYEQYF
TGTGCCAGCAGCTTAGTTTTAGGGGTCACCTTCCTCTCCTACGAGCAGTACTTC
>TRBV27|TRBJ2-7|TRBD1|-
CASSPRPTGGDYEQYF
TGTGCCAGCAGTCCTAGGCCGACAGGGGGAGACTACGAGCAGTACTTC